This T cell receptor beta chain was captured by sequencing in a study of patients and donors after allogeneic stem cell transplantation. The germline V gene encodes CDR1 ENHRY and CDR2 SYGVKD. Trimming left V 2 bases short and J 5 bases short, with 9 bases between. The CDR3 is made up of 13 amino acids. MiXCR, run by TCRdb on the RT-PCR reads, gives a single entry per CDR3 protein. The sample lists under 200,000 distinct CDR3 sequences, 30% occurring once. The source material was blood, either unsorted or a sorted T cell fraction (not recorded which). V and J are TRBV10-3 and TRBJ2-5; perhaps TRBD1 as D (7 bases). The sequence was collected from a human donor who was either an allogeneic HSCT recipient or a stem cell or donor lymphocyte infusion donor (not recorded which). It is not recorded whose cells these are; they may come from a transplant donor. The CDR3 nucleotides are TGTGCCATCAGTGAGGCAGGGGGGGAGACCCAGTACTTC. This codes for CAISEAGGETQYF.